The clone carrying this TCR beta chain was observed a handful of times. Its target is not known. Using immunoSEQ multiplex PCR, the repertoire was profiled, and TCRdb retains in-frame clones only, with some absent. This sample has about 1.1 million clones, with 78% found just once. This sample stems from a study of shared clonotypes between healthy human individuals. Study-level points and caveats: Large sequencing depth failed to make sorted-subset sequencing complete, rarefaction showed.

The germline gives CDR1 LNHDA, CDR2 SQIVND (reference sequence). Trimming removed 5 bases at V and 2 bases at J, with 13 bases between. This CDR3 has 15 residues. Specimen: memory CD4+ T cells from PBMCs. Subset: CD45RA-negative fraction. The receptor was isolated from a man younger than 35 in good health. Some clones in this sample may be carry-over from other donors' samples. The chain has TRBV19 and TRBJ2-1; either TRBD1 or TRBD2 may supply D (5 bases each). The DNA for the CDR3 is TGTGCCAGTAGTCCCGGGACGCCGACCTACAATGAGCAGTTCTTC. Translated, it gives CASSPGTPTYNEQFF.